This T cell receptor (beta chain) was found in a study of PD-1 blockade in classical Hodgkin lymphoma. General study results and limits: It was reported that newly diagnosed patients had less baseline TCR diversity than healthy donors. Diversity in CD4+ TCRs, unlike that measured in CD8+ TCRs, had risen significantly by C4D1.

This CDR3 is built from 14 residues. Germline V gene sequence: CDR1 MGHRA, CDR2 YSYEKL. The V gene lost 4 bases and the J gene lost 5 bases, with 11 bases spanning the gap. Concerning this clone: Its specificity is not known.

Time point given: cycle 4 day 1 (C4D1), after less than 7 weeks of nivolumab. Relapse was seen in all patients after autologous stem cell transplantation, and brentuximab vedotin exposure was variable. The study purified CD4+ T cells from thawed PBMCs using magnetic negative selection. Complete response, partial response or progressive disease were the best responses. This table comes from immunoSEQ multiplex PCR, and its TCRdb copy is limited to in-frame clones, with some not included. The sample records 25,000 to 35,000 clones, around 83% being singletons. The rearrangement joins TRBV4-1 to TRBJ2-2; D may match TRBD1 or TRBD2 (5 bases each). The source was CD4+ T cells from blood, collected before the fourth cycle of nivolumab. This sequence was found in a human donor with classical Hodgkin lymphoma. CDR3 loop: CASSPTGTTGELFF. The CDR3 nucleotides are TGCGCCAGCAGCCCCACGGGGACGACCGGGGAGCTGTTTTTT.